This T cell receptor beta chain emerged from a study of blood T cell repertoires in COVID-19. Germline lookup yields CDR1 LGHDT and CDR2 YNNKEL (reference sequence). This CDR3 has 15 amino acids. V was clipped by 4 bases and J by 4 bases; unmatched bases: 5. TCRdb's copy holds only in-frame clones and misses some; the assay was immunoSEQ multiplex PCR. This table has approximately 100,000 clones, more than 75% appearing once. Material for sequencing was peripheral blood. V and J are TRBV3-1 (or the pseudogene TRBV3-2) and TRBJ2-2; 8 bases line up with TRBD1. The TCR sequence derives from a human donor in a cohort sampled during active COVID-19. As DNA, the CDR3 is TGTGCCAGCAGCCCAAGGACAGGGCTCACCGGGGAGCTGTTTTTT. It specifies CASSPRTGLTGELFF.